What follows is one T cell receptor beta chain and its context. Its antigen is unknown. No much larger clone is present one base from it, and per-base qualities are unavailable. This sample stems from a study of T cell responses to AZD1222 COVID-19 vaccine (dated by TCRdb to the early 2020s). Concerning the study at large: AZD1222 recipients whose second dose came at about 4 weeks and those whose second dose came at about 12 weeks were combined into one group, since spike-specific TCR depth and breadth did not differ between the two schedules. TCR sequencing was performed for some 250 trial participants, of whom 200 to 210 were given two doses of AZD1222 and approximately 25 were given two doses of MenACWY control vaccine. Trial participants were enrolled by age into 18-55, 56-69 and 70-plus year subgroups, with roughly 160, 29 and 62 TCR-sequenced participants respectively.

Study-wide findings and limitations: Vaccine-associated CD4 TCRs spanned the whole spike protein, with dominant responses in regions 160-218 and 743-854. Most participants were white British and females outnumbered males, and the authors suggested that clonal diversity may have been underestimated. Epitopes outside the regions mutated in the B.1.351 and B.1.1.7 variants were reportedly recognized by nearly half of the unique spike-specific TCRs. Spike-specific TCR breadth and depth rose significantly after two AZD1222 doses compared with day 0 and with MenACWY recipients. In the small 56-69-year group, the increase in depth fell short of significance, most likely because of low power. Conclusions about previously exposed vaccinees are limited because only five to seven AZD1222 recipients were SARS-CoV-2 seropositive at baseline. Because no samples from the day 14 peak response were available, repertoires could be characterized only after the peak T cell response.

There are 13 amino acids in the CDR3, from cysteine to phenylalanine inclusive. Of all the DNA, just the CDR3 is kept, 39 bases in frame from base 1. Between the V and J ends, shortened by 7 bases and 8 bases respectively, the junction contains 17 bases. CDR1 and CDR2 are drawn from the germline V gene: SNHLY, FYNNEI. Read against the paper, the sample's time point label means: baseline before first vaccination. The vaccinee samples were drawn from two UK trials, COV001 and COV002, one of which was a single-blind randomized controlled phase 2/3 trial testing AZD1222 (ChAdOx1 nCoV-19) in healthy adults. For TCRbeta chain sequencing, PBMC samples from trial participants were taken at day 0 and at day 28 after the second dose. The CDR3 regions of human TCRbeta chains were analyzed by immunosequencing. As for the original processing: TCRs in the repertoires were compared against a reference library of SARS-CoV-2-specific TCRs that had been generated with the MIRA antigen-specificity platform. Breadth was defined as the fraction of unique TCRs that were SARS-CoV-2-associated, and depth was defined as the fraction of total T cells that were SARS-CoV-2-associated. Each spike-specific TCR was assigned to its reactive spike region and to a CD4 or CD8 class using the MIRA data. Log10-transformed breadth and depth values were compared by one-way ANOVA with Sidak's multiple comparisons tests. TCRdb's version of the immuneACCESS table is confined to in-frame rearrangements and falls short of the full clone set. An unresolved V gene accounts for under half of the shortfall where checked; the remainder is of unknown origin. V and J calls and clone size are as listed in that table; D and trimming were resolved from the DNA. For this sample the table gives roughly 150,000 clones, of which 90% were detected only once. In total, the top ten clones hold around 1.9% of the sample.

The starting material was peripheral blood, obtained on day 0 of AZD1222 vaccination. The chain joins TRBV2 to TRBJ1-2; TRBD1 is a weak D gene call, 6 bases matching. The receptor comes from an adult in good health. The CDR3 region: CASMVTGWGGYTF. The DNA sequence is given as TGTGCCAGCATGGTTACAGGGTGGGGAGGCTACACCTTC. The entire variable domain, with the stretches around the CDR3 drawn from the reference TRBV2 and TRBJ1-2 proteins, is EPEVTQTPSHQVTQMGQEVILRCVPISNHLYFYWYRQILGQKVEFLVSFYNNEISEKSEIFDDQFSVERPDGSNFTLKIRSTKLEDSAMYFCASMVTGWGGYTFGSGTRLTVV.